This T cell receptor beta chain appears in the sequencing data of a study of OX40 agonist ivuxolimab in advanced cancers. About the study: Ivuxolimab was administered intravenously to patients at 0.01 to 10 mg/kg every 2 weeks.

V was pared by 1 base and J by 5 bases, with 8 bases between. This CDR3 is 13 amino acids long. CDR1 is MDHEN and CDR2 is SYDVKM in the germline V gene. Profiling relied on immunoSEQ multiplex PCR, and the TCRdb table lists in-frame clones only, not all of them. Among around 60,000 clones listed, around 79% were seen once. The sample holds one count of this clone. The gene calls are TRBV28 and TRBJ2-5, with D possibly TRBD1 on 6 matching bases. The sample was CD4+ or CD8+ T cells sorted from blood, taken in a trial of the OX40 agonist ivuxolimab. This clonotype was obtained from an adult with an advanced solid tumor such as melanoma, head and neck, liver or kidney cancer. In nucleotides, the CDR3 is TGTGCCAGCAGTTTATCAGGGGCTGAGACCCAGTACTTC. Protein product: CASSLSGAETQYF.